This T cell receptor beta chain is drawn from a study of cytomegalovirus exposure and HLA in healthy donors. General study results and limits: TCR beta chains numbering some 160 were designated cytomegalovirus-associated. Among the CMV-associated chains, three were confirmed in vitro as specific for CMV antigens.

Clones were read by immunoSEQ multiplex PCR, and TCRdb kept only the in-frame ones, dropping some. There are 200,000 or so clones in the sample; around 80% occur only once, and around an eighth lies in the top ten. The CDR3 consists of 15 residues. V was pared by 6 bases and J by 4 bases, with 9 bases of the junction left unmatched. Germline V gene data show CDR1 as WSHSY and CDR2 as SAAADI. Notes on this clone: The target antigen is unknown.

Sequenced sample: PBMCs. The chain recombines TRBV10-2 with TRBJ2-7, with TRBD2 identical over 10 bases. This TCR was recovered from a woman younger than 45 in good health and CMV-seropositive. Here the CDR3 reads CASRTGTSERYEQYF. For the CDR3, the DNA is TGCGCCAGCAGAACCGGGACTAGCGAGAGATACGAGCAGTACTTC.